This T cell receptor (beta chain) was sequenced during a study of T-cell memory formation after mild COVID-19. This CDR3 region has 16 residues. V shed 0 bases and J shed 8 bases, with 19 bases lying between them. The germline gives CDR1 LGHNA, CDR2 YSLEER. Each CDR3 protein is one row after TCRdb ran MiXCR on the 5' RACE reads. The data hold about 290,000 distinct CDR3 sequences, with about a sixth observed a single time. V usage is TRBV4-3 and J usage is TRBJ2-5; D ambiguous. The sequencing input was PBMCs or a T cell subset sorted from them (not recorded which). This receptor was obtained from a man between 18 and 29 years old who had mild COVID-19 (a few samples of this study predate the infection). Cell type and time point are not known. Written as DNA, the CDR3 is TGCGCCAGCAGCCAAGATTTTGGGGTGCGGCTTGATACCCAGTACTTC. As protein: CASSQDFGVRLDTQYF.